This is a list of T cell receptor beta chains from one sample in a study of cytomegalovirus exposure and HLA in healthy donors. This table comes from immunoSEQ multiplex PCR, and its TCRdb copy is limited to in-frame clones, with some not included. The data hold roughly 120,000 clones, with approximately 80% observed a single time. Sequencing input: PBMCs. The receptors stem from a man aged 35-49 years in good health and CMV-seronegative. Each CDR3 is given with its conserved first and last residue. D genes are given only for firm matches. Rows may omit the clone size; those that give it use once, few, many or a size class.

d_gene: -; abundance: -; j_gene: TRBJ1-1; v_gene: TRBV9; CDR3nt: TGTGCCAGCAGCGTAGTTCTAGGAGCTGAAGCTTTCTTT; CDR3aa: CASSVVLGAEAFF
d_gene: -; abundance: -; j_gene: TRBJ1-2; v_gene: TRBV2; CDR3nt: TGTGCCAGCAGGGGGGCAGGCGCCCTCGGTGGCTACACCTTC; CDR3aa: CASRGAGALGGYTF
d_gene: TRBD1; abundance: once; j_gene: TRBJ1-3; v_gene: TRBV11-2; CDR3nt: TGTGCCAGCAGCTTAGGGTCGGGACAGAGAAACACCATATATTTT; CDR3aa: CASSLGSGQRNTIYF
d_gene: TRBD1; abundance: once; j_gene: TRBJ2-3; v_gene: TRBV5-1; CDR3nt: TGCGCCAGCAGCTTGGGGCAGAGACAGGGATTCACAGATACGCAGTATTTT; CDR3aa: CASSLGQRQGFTDTQYF
d_gene: TRBD1; abundance: -; j_gene: TRBJ2-7; v_gene: TRBV18; CDR3nt: TGTGCCAGCTCACAAAACAGGGGTGGGACCTACGAGCAGTACTTC; CDR3aa: CASSQNRGGTYEQYF
d_gene: -; abundance: -; j_gene: TRBJ1-5; v_gene: TRBV6-6; CDR3nt: TGTGCCAGCAGCCACACAGAAAATCAGCCCCAGCATTTT; CDR3aa: CASSHTENQPQHF
d_gene: -; abundance: -; j_gene: TRBJ2-7; v_gene: TRBV7-2; CDR3nt: TGTGCCAGCAGCAGGGGTCGCGACTCCTACGAGCAGTACTTC; CDR3aa: CASSRGRDSYEQYF
d_gene: -; abundance: -; j_gene: TRBJ1-2; v_gene: TRBV29-1; CDR3nt: TGCACCAGTAATCGGGGGGCGGGGGGCTACACCTTC; CDR3aa: CTSNRGAGGYTF
d_gene: -; abundance: -; j_gene: TRBJ1-1; v_gene: TRBV19; CDR3nt: TGTGCCAGTCAGGATTACGTGAACACTGAAGCTTTCTTT; CDR3aa: CASQDYVNTEAFF
d_gene: TRBD1; abundance: -; j_gene: TRBJ2-7; v_gene: TRBV15; CDR3nt: TGTGCCACCAGCCGGGGACAGGGCGCCTACGAGCAGTACTTC; CDR3aa: CATSRGQGAYEQYF
d_gene: TRBD2; abundance: once; j_gene: TRBJ2-7; v_gene: TRBV6-1; CDR3nt: TGTGCCAGCAGTGTGCGGGGGGGTCGAGACGAGCAGTACTTC; CDR3aa: CASSVRGGRDEQYF
d_gene: -; abundance: -; j_gene: TRBJ2-2; v_gene: TRBV5-6; CDR3nt: TGTGCCAGCAGCCCTGACAGCACCGGGGAGCTGTTTTTT; CDR3aa: CASSPDSTGELFF
d_gene: -; abundance: -; j_gene: TRBJ1-2; v_gene: TRBV11-1; CDR3nt: TGTGCCAGCAGCCCCCGGACAGCCTATGGCTACACCTTC; CDR3aa: CASSPRTAYGYTF
d_gene: TRBD1; abundance: -; j_gene: TRBJ1-3; v_gene: TRBV5-6; CDR3nt: TGTGCCTCCTCATTCCCCACAGGGGCTGGAAACACCATATATTTT; CDR3aa: CASSFPTGAGNTIYF
d_gene: -; abundance: -; j_gene: TRBJ1-6; v_gene: TRBV6-1; CDR3nt: TGTGCCAGCAGTGAGGCAGGATATAATTCACCCCTCCACTTT; CDR3aa: CASSEAGYNSPLHF
d_gene: -; abundance: -; j_gene: TRBJ2-1; v_gene: TRBV6-1; CDR3nt: TGTGCCAGCAGTGAAAGCGAGGTTCTTTTTACCTACAATGAGCAGTTCTTC; CDR3aa: CASSESEVLFTYNEQFF
d_gene: -; abundance: -; j_gene: TRBJ1-6; v_gene: TRBV7-2; CDR3nt: TGTGCCAGCAGCTTAGAGGGGTCGGGTTCACCCCTCCACTTT; CDR3aa: CASSLEGSGSPLHF
d_gene: TRBD1; abundance: -; j_gene: TRBJ2-3; v_gene: TRBV7-3; CDR3nt: TGTGCCAGCAGCACGGACAGGTTCACAGATACGCAGTATTTT; CDR3aa: CASSTDRFTDTQYF
d_gene: TRBD1; abundance: once; j_gene: TRBJ1-1; v_gene: TRBV19; CDR3nt: TGTGCCAGTATCCGGACAGGGGGCACTGAAGCTTTCTTT; CDR3aa: CASIRTGGTEAFF
d_gene: -; abundance: -; j_gene: TRBJ2-5; v_gene: TRBV28; CDR3nt: TGTGCCAGCAGTTTATTAGGGGGGGGAAGCGAGACCCAGTACTTC; CDR3aa: CASSLLGGGSETQYF
d_gene: -; abundance: -; j_gene: TRBJ1-1; v_gene: TRBV28; CDR3nt: TGTGCCAGCCGCAAGTCAGGGGATGAAGCTTTCTTT; CDR3aa: CASRKSGDEAFF
d_gene: -; abundance: few; j_gene: TRBJ1-1; v_gene: TRBV4-2; CDR3nt: TGTGCCAGCAGCTCTCGACAGTACACTGAAGCTTTCTTT; CDR3aa: CASSSRQYTEAFF
d_gene: -; abundance: -; j_gene: TRBJ1-5; v_gene: TRBV7-9; CDR3nt: TGTGCCAGCAGCCGAGGTGGTGGGAATCAGCCCCAGCATTTT; CDR3aa: CASSRGGGNQPQHF
d_gene: -; abundance: -; j_gene: TRBJ2-1; v_gene: TRBV9; CDR3nt: TGTGCCAGCAGCGTAGTGGACAGCCCCACCCGCAATGAGCAGTTCTTC; CDR3aa: CASSVVDSPTRNEQFF
d_gene: TRBD2; abundance: -; j_gene: TRBJ2-6; v_gene: TRBV2; CDR3nt: TGTGCCAGCAGTCTCATCGGCGGGGGGGGCCCCTCTGGGGCCAACGGCCTGACTTTC; CDR3aa: CASSLIGGGGPSGANGLTF
d_gene: -; abundance: -; j_gene: TRBJ2-1; v_gene: TRBV2; CDR3nt: TGTGCCAGCATCGGAGGGAGCTCCTACAATGAGCAGTTCTTC; CDR3aa: CASIGGSSYNEQFF
d_gene: TRBD2; abundance: -; j_gene: TRBJ2-3; v_gene: TRBV14; CDR3nt: TGTGCCAGCAGCCAAGTTCTAGGACTAGCCCATCATGAGACGCAGTATTTT; CDR3aa: CASSQVLGLAHHETQYF
d_gene: TRBD1; abundance: -; j_gene: TRBJ1-2; v_gene: TRBV5-6; CDR3nt: TGTGCCAGCAGCTTTTCCGGGACAGGGGATAAAAACACCTTC; CDR3aa: CASSFSGTGDKNTF
d_gene: -; abundance: -; j_gene: TRBJ1-2; v_gene: TRBV9; CDR3nt: TGTGCCAGCAGCGTAGTTGGTCGGGGGGGTGATGGCTACACCTTC; CDR3aa: CASSVVGRGGDGYTF
d_gene: TRBD1; abundance: -; j_gene: TRBJ2-2; v_gene: TRBV23-1; CDR3nt: TGCGCCAGCAGTCTCCTGAGGGGGCGAGAGGACACCGGGGAGCTGTTTTTT; CDR3aa: CASSLLRGREDTGELFF
d_gene: -; abundance: -; j_gene: TRBJ2-1; v_gene: TRBV27; CDR3nt: TGTGCCAGCAGTCTCGACAGGAGGAATGAGCAGTTCTTC; CDR3aa: CASSLDRRNEQFF
d_gene: TRBD2; abundance: -; j_gene: TRBJ2-7; v_gene: TRBV6-5; CDR3nt: TGTGCCAGCAGAAACGAGCGGGGGTCCTACGAGCAGTACTTC; CDR3aa: CASRNERGSYEQYF
d_gene: TRBD1; abundance: few; j_gene: TRBJ1-1; v_gene: TRBV7-6; CDR3nt: TGTGCCAGCAGCAACCGACAGGGGATGAACACTGAAGCTTTCTTT; CDR3aa: CASSNRQGMNTEAFF
d_gene: -; abundance: -; j_gene: TRBJ1-5; v_gene: TRBV19; CDR3nt: TGTGCCAGTAGTGCTGGGGGGGGCCAGCGCAATCAGCCCCAGCATTTT; CDR3aa: CASSAGGGQRNQPQHF
d_gene: -; abundance: -; j_gene: TRBJ1-4; v_gene: TRBV7-9; CDR3nt: TGTGCCAGCAGCCCTACCCTCGGGGTAGAAGAAAAACTGTTTTTT; CDR3aa: CASSPTLGVEEKLFF
d_gene: TRBD1; abundance: -; j_gene: TRBJ2-4; v_gene: TRBV6-1; CDR3nt: TGTGCCAGCAGAGGGACAGGGGAAAACATTCAGTACTTC; CDR3aa: CASRGTGENIQYF
d_gene: TRBD1; abundance: -; j_gene: TRBJ1-4; v_gene: TRBV27; CDR3nt: TGTGCCAGCAGCCCCGGGACAGGGCCTGAAAAACTGTTTTTT; CDR3aa: CASSPGTGPEKLFF
d_gene: TRBD1; abundance: -; j_gene: TRBJ2-1; v_gene: TRBV5-1; CDR3nt: TGCGCCAGCAGCTTGCAAGGACAGGGAAGCGGTGAGCAGTTCTTC; CDR3aa: CASSLQGQGSGEQFF
d_gene: TRBD1; abundance: -; j_gene: TRBJ2-7; v_gene: TRBV5-1; CDR3nt: TGCGCCAGCAGCCCAACCGGGACAGGATTCTACGAGCAGTACTTC; CDR3aa: CASSPTGTGFYEQYF
d_gene: TRBD1; abundance: -; j_gene: TRBJ2-7; v_gene: TRBV7-9; CDR3nt: TGTGCCCTTTCAGGGGGATCCAAATCCTACGAGCAGTACTTC; CDR3aa: CALSGGSKSYEQYF
d_gene: -; abundance: -; j_gene: TRBJ1-1; v_gene: TRBV7-2; CDR3nt: TGTGCCAGCAGCTTATTCGGGGGAACTGAAGCTTTCTTT; CDR3aa: CASSLFGGTEAFF